The count of the clone carrying this T cell receptor beta chain is one. Each recovered donor of Cohort 3 presented with two negative PCRs, clearance, or symptom resolution. In the source study's methods: How many nucleated cells were present was estimated from reference gene primer amplification. Assay used: immunoSEQ multiplex PCR; TCRdb lists only in-frame clones, some missing. V and J calls and clone size come straight from that table; D and trimming were deduced from the DNA. The data show roughly 250,000 clones, with approximately 90% seen just once and approximately 9% held by the top ten. The data derive from a study of blood T cell repertoires in COVID-19. Study as a whole: The analysed material was cDNA or gDNA that came from T cells, B-cell-depleted T cells, or PBMCs.

The CDR3 extends over 16 amino acids. Trimming cost V 4 bases and J 0 bases; bases outside gene matches: 6. Germline V gene lookup returns CDR1 SGHAT and CDR2 FQDESV (reference sequence). Sample: PBMCs or T cells enriched from blood (not recorded which). The genes are TRBV11-1 and TRBJ1-3; 7 nucleotides line up with TRBD1. This clonotype originated in a man aged 40-49 years who had recovered from COVID-19. CDR3 sequence (DNA): TGTGCCAGCAGCTGGAGACAGGGCCCCTCTGGAAACACCATATATTTT. This gives the protein CASSWRQGPSGNTIYF.